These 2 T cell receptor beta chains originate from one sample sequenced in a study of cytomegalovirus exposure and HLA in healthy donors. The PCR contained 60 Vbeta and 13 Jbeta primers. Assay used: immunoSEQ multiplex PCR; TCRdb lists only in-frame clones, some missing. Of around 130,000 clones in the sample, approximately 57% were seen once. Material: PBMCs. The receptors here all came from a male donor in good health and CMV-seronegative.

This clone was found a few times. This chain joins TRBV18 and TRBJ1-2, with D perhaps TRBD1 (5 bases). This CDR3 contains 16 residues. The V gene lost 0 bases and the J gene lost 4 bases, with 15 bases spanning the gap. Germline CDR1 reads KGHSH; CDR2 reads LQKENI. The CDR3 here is CASSPPVRDPIYGYTF. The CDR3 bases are TGTGCCAGCTCACCACCGGTCAGGGATCCAATCTATGGCTACACCTTC.

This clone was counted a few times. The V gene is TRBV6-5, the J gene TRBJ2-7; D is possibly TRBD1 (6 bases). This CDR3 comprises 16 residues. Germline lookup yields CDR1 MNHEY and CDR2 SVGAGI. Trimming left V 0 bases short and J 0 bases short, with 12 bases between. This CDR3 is CASSYSMMGASYEQYF. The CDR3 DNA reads TGTGCCAGCAGTTACTCGATGATGGGGGCCTCCTACGAGCAGTACTTC.